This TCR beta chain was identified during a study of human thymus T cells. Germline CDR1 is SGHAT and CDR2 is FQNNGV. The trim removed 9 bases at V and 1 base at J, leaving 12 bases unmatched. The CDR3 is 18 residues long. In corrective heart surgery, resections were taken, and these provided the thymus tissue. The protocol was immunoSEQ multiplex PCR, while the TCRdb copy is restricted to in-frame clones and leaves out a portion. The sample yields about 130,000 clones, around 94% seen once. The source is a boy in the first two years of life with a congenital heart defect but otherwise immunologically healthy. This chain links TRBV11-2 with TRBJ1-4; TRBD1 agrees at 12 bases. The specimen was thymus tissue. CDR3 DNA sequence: TGTGCCAGTCTCAACGCCGGGACAGGGGGCGAAACTAATGAAAAACTGTTTTTT. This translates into CASLNAGTGGETNEKLFF.